Listed below are T cell receptor beta chains from one sample, sequenced in a study of beta chain features in type 1 diabetes. Assay used: immunoSEQ multiplex PCR; TCRdb lists only in-frame clones, some missing. Altogether some 330,000 clones are present, around 13% being singletons, with the ten largest covering 0.01%. The specimen sequenced was naive CD4+ T cells from blood. The origin of the receptors is a woman younger than 30 with type 1 diabetes. Both conserved end residues are part of each CDR3. The D gene is left open where the match is weak. Size values are once, few and many counts, or a class for expanded clones, and some rows have none.

CDR3 length | J gene | V gene | clone size | D gene | CDR3 protein | CDR3 DNA
17 | TRBJ2-3 | TRBV11-2 | . | . | CASSLVRGRTSTDTQYF | TGTGCCAGCAGCTTAGTGCGAGGGCGAACGAGCACAGATACGCAGTATTTT
14 | TRBJ2-1 | TRBV5-1 | . | TRBD2 | CASREGTSGDEQFF | TGCGCCAGCAGGGAGGGGACTAGTGGCGATGAGCAGTTCTTC
14 | TRBJ2-7 | TRBV30 | few | TRBD1 | CAWSVRTGRTMQYF | TGTGCCTGGAGTGTTAGGACAGGGCGGACTATGCAGTACTTC
17 | TRBJ2-2 | TRBV5-1 | few | TRBD2 | CASSTQPGLANTGELFF | TGCGCCAGCAGCACACAACCGGGACTAGCGAACACCGGGGAGCTGTTTTTT
13 | TRBJ1-2 | TRBV7-8 | . | . | CASSLTPVYGYTF | TGTGCCAGCAGCTTAACTCCTGTCTATGGCTACACCTTC
14 | TRBJ2-1 | TRBV11-3 | . | TRBD2 | CASSVGTSGNEQFF | TGTGCCAGCAGCGTCGGGACTAGTGGCAATGAGCAGTTCTTC
12 | TRBJ1-1 | TRBV30 | few | . | CAWSVLGTEAFF | TGTGCCTGGAGTGTACTCGGTACTGAAGCTTTCTTT
17 | TRBJ1-1 | TRBV18 | . | TRBD1 | CASSPLGQGAMNTEAFF | TGTGCCAGCTCACCGTTAGGACAGGGGGCAATGAACACTGAAGCTTTCTTT
14 | TRBJ2-5 | TRBV7-9 | . | TRBD1 | CASSQKDRGKTQYF | TGTGCCAGCAGCCAAAAAGACAGGGGGAAGACCCAGTACTTC
14 | TRBJ2-5 | TRBV5-1 | . | . | CASSLAMSRETQYF | TGCGCCAGCAGCTTGGCGATGAGCCGAGAGACCCAGTACTTC
15 | TRBJ2-3 | TRBV4-1 | few | . | CASSQDWQGGYTQYF | TGCGCCAGCAGCCAAGACTGGCAGGGAGGATACACGCAGTATTTT
16 | TRBJ2-7 | TRBV7-2 | . | TRBD2 | CASSLTPSGRAIEQYF | TGTGCCAGCAGCCTAACCCCTAGCGGGAGGGCCATCGAGCAGTACTTC
13 | TRBJ2-7 | TRBV6-5 | few | . | CASSYDRSYEQYF | TGTGCCAGCAGTTACGACAGGAGCTACGAGCAGTACTTC
14 | TRBJ1-1 | TRBV29-1 | few | . | CSGVPGNTNTEAFF | TGCAGCGGGGTACCAGGGAATACGAACACTGAAGCTTTCTTT
16 | TRBJ1-2 | TRBV18 | . | . | CASSPPVQGYGYGYTF | TGTGCCAGCTCACCTCCCGTACAGGGCTACGGCTATGGCTACACCTTC
15 | TRBJ2-6 | TRBV6-4 | few | TRBD1 | CASSADRAGANVLTF | TGTGCCAGCAGCGCGGACAGGGCTGGGGCCAACGTCCTGACTTTC
15 | TRBJ2-3 | TRBV6-5 | few | TRBD2 | CASSLASGSTDTQYF | TGTGCCAGCAGTTTAGCTAGCGGGAGTACAGATACGCAGTATTTT
15 | TRBJ2-3 | TRBV10-3 | . | . | CAISDELKGSDTQYF | TGTGCCATCAGTGACGAGTTGAAGGGGTCAGATACGCAGTATTTT
13 | TRBJ2-3 | TRBV11-2 | few | TRBD2 | CASSLLAEDTQYF | TGTGCCAGCAGCTTACTAGCGGAAGATACGCAGTATTTT
15 | TRBJ1-1 | TRBV4-2 | . | . | CASSAYDGANTEAFF | TGTGCCAGCAGCGCATACGATGGGGCGAACACTGAAGCTTTCTTT
9 | TRBJ1-2 | TRBV30 | . | . | CALENGYTF | TGTGCCTTGGAGAACGGCTACACCTTC
11 | TRBJ2-1 | TRBV11-3 | . | . | CASSQTGEQFF | TGTGCCAGCAGCCAAACAGGTGAGCAGTTCTTC
14 | TRBJ2-7 | TRBV5-1 | few | . | CASSLDRAFSEQYF | TGCGCCAGCAGCTTGGACAGGGCATTTTCCGAGCAGTACTTC
14 | TRBJ2-7 | TRBV5-1 | . | TRBD1 | CASSDGQGLYEQYF | TGCGCCAGCAGCGACGGACAGGGGTTATACGAGCAGTACTTC
15 | TRBJ1-2 | TRBV7-2 | . | . | CASSLTWEGGNGYTF | TGTGCCAGCAGCTTAACTTGGGAAGGAGGTAACGGCTACACCTTC
16 | TRBJ2-1 | TRBV5-4 | . | TRBD2 | CASSLGTSGDYNEQFF | TGTGCCAGCAGCTTGGGGACTAGCGGAGACTACAATGAGCAGTTCTTC
14 | TRBJ2-7 | TRBV28 | few | TRBD1 | CASSFLTGGYEQYF | TGTGCCAGCAGTTTTCTAACAGGGGGGTACGAGCAGTACTTC
14 | TRBJ2-7 | TRBV7-2 | . | . | CASSRPGRLYEQYF | TGTGCCAGCAGCCGCCCAGGCAGGCTCTACGAGCAGTACTTC
16 | TRBJ2-7 | TRBV4-2 | . | . | CASSQAFRGASYEQYF | TGTGCCAGCAGCCAAGCGTTCAGGGGAGCGTCCTACGAGCAGTACTTC
14 | TRBJ1-6 | TRBV6-5 | few | TRBD1 | CASTYRGRSSPLHF | TGTGCCAGCACCTACAGGGGCCGCTCTTCACCCCTCCACTTT
15 | TRBJ2-7 | TRBV30 | . | . | CAWSVPGTSSYEQYF | TGTGCCTGGAGTGTACCAGGTACAAGCTCCTACGAGCAGTACTTC
12 | TRBJ1-1 | TRBV7-9 | . | . | CASSNRDTEAFF | TGTGCCAGCAGCAATCGGGACACTGAAGCTTTCTTT
17 | TRBJ2-7 | TRBV28 | . | TRBD2 | CASSPHPASGKGYEQYF | TGTGCCAGCAGTCCGCACCCCGCTAGCGGGAAAGGATACGAGCAGTACTTC
15 | TRBJ2-1 | TRBV19 | . | TRBD2 | CASSLWTSGSNEQFF | TGTGCCAGTAGCTTGTGGACTAGCGGGTCCAATGAGCAGTTCTTC
14 | TRBJ2-5 | TRBV5-4 | few | . | CASSRQATGETQYF | TGTGCCAGCAGCCGACAGGCCACGGGGGAGACCCAGTACTTC
16 | TRBJ2-3 | TRBV7-9 | few | TRBD2 | CASTRGGSQSTDTQYF | TGTGCCAGCACCCGGGGAGGGAGTCAAAGCACAGATACGCAGTATTTT
15 | TRBJ2-7 | TRBV5-1 | . | TRBD2 | CASSRTSGSSYEQYF | TGCGCCAGCAGTCGGACTAGCGGGAGCTCCTACGAGCAGTACTTC
12 | TRBJ1-4 | TRBV25-1 | few | TRBD1 | CATGTDFEKLFF | TGTGCCACCGGGACAGACTTTGAAAAACTGTTTTTT
14 | TRBJ2-3 | TRBV18 | few | . | CASSPLADGETQYF | TGTGCCAGCTCACCACTAGCGGACGGAGAGACGCAGTATTTT
13 | TRBJ1-6 | TRBV14 | . | . | CASSGQPNSPLHF | TGTGCCAGCAGCGGACAGCCAAATTCACCCCTCCACTTT